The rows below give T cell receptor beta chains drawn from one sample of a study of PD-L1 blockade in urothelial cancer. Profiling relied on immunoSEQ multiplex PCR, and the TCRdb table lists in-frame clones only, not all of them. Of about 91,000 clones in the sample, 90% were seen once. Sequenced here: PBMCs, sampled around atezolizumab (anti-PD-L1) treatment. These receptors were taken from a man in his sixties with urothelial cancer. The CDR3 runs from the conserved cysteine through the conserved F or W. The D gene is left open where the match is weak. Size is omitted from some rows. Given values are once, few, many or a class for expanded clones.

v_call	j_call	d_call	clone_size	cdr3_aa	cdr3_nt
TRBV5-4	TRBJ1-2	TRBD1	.	CASSPEDRDYGYTF	TGTGCCAGCAGCCCAGAGGACAGGGACTATGGCTACACCTTC
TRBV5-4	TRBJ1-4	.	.	CASSRDSSWGELFF	TGTGCCAGCAGCCGTGACAGCTCTTGGGGCGAACTGTTTTTC
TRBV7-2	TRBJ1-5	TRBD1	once	CASSLFGTGDQPQHF	TGTGCCAGCAGCTTATTCGGAACAGGGGATCAGCCCCAGCATTTT
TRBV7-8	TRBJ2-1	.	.	CASSLGTHTNNEQFF	TGTGCCAGCAGCTTAGGGACACACACAAACAATGAGCAGTTCTTC
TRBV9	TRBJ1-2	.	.	CASSVAQGPLGYTF	TGTGCCAGCAGCGTAGCTCAGGGGCCCCTGGGCTACACCTTC
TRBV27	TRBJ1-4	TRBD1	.	CASRPTGGKLFF	TGTGCCAGCAGACCGACAGGGGGAAAACTGTTTTTT
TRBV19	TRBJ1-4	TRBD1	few	CASSTPDRGSEKLFF	TGTGCCAGTAGCACCCCGGACAGGGGGAGTGAAAAACTGTTTTTT
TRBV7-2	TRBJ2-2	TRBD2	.	CASSLSGTSGATGELFF	TGTGCCAGCAGCCTATCCGGGACTAGCGGGGCCACCGGGGAGCTGTTTTTT
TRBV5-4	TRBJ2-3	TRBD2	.	CASSYSGRARDTQYF	TGTGCCAGCAGCTATAGCGGGAGGGCCCGGGATACGCAGTATTTT
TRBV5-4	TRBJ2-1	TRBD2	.	CASSLVAGDNEQFF	TGTGCCAGCAGCTTGGTAGCGGGTGACAATGAGCAGTTCTTC
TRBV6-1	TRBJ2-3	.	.	CASSREDTQYF	TGTGCCAGCAGTCGGGAAGATACGCAGTATTTT
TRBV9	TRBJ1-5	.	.	CASSVEQTGQPQHF	TGTGCCAGCAGCGTAGAACAGACAGGTCAGCCCCAGCATTTT
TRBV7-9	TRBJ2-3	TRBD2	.	CASMLRGRGDTQYF	TGTGCCAGCATGCTTCGTGGGAGGGGAGATACGCAGTATTTT
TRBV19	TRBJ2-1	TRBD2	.	CASSKAGGPAAEQFF	TGTGCCAGTAGTAAAGCGGGGGGGCCCGCGGCTGAGCAGTTCTTC
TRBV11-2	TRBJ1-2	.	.	CASSLATGKSGYTF	TGTGCCAGCAGCTTAGCTACAGGGAAGAGTGGCTACACCTTC
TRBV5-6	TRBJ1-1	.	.	CASSSPGGGLNTEAFF	TGTGCCAGCAGCTCGCCGGGAGGGGGGCTGAACACTGAAGCTTTCTTT
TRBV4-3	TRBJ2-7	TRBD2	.	CASSQDGGVEQYF	TGCGCCAGCAGCCAAGACGGGGGGGTCGAGCAGTACTTC
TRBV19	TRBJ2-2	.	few	CASSIVESGELFF	TGTGCCAGTAGTATAGTTGAGTCCGGGGAGCTGTTTTTT
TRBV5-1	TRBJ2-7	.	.	CASSLPPSYEQYF	TGCGCCAGCAGCTTGCCTCCCTCCTACGAGCAGTACTTC
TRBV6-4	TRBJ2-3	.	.	CASSESGGQTTSTQYF	TGTGCCAGCAGTGAGAGCGGGGGACAGACCACAAGTACGCAGTATTTT
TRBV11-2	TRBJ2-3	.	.	CASSFDRNTQYF	TGTGCCAGCAGCTTCGACAGGAATACGCAGTATTTT
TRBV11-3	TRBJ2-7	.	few	CASSSVNSYEQYF	TGTGCCAGCAGCTCGGTAAATTCCTACGAGCAGTACTTC
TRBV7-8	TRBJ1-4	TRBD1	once	CASSPETGHNEKLFF	TGTGCCAGCAGCCCGGAGACAGGGCATAATGAAAAACTGTTTTTT
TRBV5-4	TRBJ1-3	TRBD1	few	CASSLGQGPGNTIYF	TGTGCCAGCAGCTTGGGACAGGGGCCTGGAAACACCATATATTTT
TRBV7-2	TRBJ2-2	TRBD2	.	CASSFTSGGIGELFF	TGTGCCAGCAGCTTTACTAGCGGGGGCATCGGGGAGCTGTTTTTT
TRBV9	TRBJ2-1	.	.	CASSPLNTIYNEQFF	TGTGCCAGCAGCCCTCTGAACACGATCTACAATGAGCAGTTCTTC